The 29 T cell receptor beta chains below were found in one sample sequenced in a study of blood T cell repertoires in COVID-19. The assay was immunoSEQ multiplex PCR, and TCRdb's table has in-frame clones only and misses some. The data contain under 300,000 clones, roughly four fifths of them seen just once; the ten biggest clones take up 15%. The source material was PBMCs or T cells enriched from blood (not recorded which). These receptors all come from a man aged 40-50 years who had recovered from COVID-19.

CDR3 in DNA: TGTGCCAGCAGCCCCCAGGCAAACACTGAAGCTTTCTTT. Its translation: CASSPQANTEAFF. The J gene is TRBJ1-1, the V gene TRBV7-2; D gene unclear. Looked up from germline, CDR1 is SGHTA and CDR2 is FQGNSA. Trimming took off 5 bases at V and 2 bases at J, with 9 bases between the two ends. The CDR3 covers 13 residues.

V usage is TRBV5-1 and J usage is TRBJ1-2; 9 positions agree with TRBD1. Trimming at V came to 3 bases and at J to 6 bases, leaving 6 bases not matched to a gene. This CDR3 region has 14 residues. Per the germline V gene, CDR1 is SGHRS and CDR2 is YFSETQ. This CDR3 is CASSSVWTGDGYTF. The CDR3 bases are TGCGCCAGCAGCTCGGTTTGGACAGGGGATGGCTACACCTTC.

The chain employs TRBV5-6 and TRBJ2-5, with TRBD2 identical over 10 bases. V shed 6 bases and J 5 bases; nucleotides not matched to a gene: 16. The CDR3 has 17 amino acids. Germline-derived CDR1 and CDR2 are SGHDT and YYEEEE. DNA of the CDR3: TGTGCCAGCACCCTCCTAGCGGGGGTTCTCCGGGGGGAGACCCAGTACTTC. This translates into CASTLLAGVLRGETQYF.

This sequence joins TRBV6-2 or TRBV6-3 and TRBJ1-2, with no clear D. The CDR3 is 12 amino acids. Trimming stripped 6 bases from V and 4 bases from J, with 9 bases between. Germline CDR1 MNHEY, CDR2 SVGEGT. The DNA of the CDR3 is TGTGCCAGCAGCCGACTCTTCTATGGCTACACCTTC. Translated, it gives CASSRLFYGYTF.

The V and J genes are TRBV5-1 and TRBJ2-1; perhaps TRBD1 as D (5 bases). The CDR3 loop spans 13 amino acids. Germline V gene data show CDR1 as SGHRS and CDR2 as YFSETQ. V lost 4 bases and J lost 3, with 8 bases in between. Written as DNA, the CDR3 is TGCGCCAGCAGCGTTGACAGCTACAATGAGCAGTTCTTC. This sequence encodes CASSVDSYNEQFF. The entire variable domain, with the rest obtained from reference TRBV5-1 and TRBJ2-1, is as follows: KAGVTQTPRYLIKTRGQQVTLSCSPISGHRSVSWYQQTPGQGLQFLFEYFSETQRNKGNFPGRFSGRQFSNSRSEMNVSTLELGDSALYLCASSVDSYNEQFFGPGTRLTVL.

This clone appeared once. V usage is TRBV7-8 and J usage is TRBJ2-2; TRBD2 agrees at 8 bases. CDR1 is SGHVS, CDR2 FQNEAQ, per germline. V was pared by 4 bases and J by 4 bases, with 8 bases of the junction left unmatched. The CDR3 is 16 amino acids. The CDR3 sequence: CASSSLRAGATGELFF. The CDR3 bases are TGTGCCAGCAGCTCCCTACGAGCGGGAGCCACCGGGGAGCTGTTTTTT.

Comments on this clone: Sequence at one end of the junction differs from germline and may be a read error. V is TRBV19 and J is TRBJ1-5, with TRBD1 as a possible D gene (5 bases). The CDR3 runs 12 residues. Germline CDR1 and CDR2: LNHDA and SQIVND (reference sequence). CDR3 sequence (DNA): TGCGGCGCGGGGGTAGCTGTTCAGCCCCAGCATTTT. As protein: CGAGVAVQPQHF.

The CDR3 loop is CASSYWAGGDYGYTF. CDR3 bases: TGTGCCAGCAGTTATTGGGCAGGGGGCGACTATGGCTACACCTTC. The rearrangement joins TRBV6-5 to TRBJ1-2; 8 nucleotides match TRBD1. The CDR3 is 15 amino acids. Germline-derived CDR1 and CDR2 are MNHEY and SVGAGI. With V trimmed by 3 bases and J by 3 bases, 6 bases remained unmatched.

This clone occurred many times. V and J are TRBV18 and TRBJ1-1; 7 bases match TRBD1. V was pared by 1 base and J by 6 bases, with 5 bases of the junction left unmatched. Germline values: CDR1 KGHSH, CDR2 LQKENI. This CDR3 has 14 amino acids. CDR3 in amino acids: CASSPQGARAEAFF. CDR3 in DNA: TGTGCCAGCTCACCACAGGGGGCTCGCGCTGAAGCTTTCTTT.

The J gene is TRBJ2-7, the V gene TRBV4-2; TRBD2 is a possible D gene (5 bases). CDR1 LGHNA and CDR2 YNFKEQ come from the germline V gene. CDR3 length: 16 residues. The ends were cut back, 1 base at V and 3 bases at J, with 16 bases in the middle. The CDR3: CASSQALAAGIYEQYF. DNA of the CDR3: TGTGCCAGCAGCCAAGCCCTGGCGGCGGGTATCTACGAGCAGTACTTC.

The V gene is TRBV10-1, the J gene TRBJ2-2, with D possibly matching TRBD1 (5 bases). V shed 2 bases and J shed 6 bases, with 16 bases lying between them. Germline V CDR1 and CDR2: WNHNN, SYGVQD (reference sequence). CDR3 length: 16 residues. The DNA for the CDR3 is TGCGCCAGCAGTGAGGCACAGGAGTCACTCGCCGGGGAGCTGTTTTTT. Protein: CASSEAQESLAGELFF.

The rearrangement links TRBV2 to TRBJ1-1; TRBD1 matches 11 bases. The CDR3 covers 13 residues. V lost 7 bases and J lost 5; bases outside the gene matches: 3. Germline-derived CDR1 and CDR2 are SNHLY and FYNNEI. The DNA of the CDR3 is TGTGCCAGCACGGGACAGGGGGGAACTGAAGCTTTCTTT. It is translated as CASTGQGGTEAFF.

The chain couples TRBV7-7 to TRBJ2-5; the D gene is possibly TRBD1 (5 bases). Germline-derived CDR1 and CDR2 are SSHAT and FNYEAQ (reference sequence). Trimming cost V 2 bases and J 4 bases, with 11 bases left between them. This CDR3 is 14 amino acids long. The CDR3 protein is CASSLLGLGETQYF. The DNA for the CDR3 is TGTGCCAGCAGCTTATTGGGGCTGGGAGAGACCCAGTACTTC.

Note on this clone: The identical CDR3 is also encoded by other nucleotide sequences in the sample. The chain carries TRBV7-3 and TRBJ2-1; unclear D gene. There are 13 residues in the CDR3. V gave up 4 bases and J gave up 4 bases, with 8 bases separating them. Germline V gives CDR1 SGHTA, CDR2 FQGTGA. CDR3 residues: CASSSGLYNEQFF. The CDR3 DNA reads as TGTGCCAGCAGCTCAGGCCTTTACAATGAGCAGTTCTTC.

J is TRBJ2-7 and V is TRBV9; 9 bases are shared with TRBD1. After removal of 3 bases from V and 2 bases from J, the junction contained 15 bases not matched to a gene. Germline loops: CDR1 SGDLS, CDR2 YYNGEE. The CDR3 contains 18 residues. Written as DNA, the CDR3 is TGTGCCAGCAGCGCCCGCATCACGGGACAGGGAGCTACCTACGAGCAGTACTTC. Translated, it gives CASSARITGQGATYEQYF.

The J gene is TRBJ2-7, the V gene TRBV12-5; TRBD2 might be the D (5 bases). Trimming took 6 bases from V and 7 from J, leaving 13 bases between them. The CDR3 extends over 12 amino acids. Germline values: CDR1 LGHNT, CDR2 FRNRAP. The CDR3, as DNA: TGTGCTAGTGGCCGCGACACGGGAGAGCAGTACTTC. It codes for CASGRDTGEQYF.

The CDR3 reads CASSVNSDNEQFF. In DNA form, the CDR3 reads TGTGCCAGCAGCGTCAACAGTGACAATGAGCAGTTCTTC. The gene calls are TRBV7-3 and TRBJ2-1; D gene ambiguous. Trimming pared 5 bases from V and 5 bases from J, leaving 10 bases between. The CDR3 consists of 13 residues. Germline CDR1 is SGHTA and CDR2 is FQGTGA.

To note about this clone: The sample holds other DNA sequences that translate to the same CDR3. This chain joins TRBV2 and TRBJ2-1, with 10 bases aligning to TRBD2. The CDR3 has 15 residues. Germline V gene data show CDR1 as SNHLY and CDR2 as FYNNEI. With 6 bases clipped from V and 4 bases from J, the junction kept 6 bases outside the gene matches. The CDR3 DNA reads TGTGCCAGCAGGCGTACTAGCGGGGTTTACAATGAGCAGTTCTTC. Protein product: CASRRTSGVYNEQFF. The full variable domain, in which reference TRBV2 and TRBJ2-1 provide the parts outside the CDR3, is EPEVTQTPSHQVTQMGQEVILRCVPISNHLYFYWYRQILGQKVEFLVSFYNNEISEKSEIFDDQFSVERPDGSNFTLKIRSTKLEDSAMYFCASRRTSGVYNEQFFGPGTRLTVL.

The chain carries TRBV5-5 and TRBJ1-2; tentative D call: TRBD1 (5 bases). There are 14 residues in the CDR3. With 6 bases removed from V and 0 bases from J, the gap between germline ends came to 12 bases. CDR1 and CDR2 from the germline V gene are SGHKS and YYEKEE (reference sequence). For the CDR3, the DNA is TGTGCCAGCAAACCCGACAGCTCTAACTATGGCTACACCTTC. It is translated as CASKPDSSNYGYTF.

CDR3 sequence (DNA): TGTGCCAGCAGCGCTAGCGGGCTAACCTACAATGAGCAGTTCTTC. Protein product: CASSASGLTYNEQFF. This chain uses TRBV9 with TRBJ2-1; 8 bases agree with TRBD2. CDR3 size: 15 residues. The germline V gene encodes CDR1 SGDLS and CDR2 YYNGEE. The ends lost 3 bases at V and 2 bases at J; junction bases unmatched: 4.

The DNA of the CDR3 is TGTGCCAGCGCCCACGGTCGTGGCACCGGGGAGCTGTTTTTT. This gives the protein CASAHGRGTGELFF. The chain is built from TRBV3-1 (or the pseudogene TRBV3-2) and TRBJ2-2; D remains ambiguous. The germline V gene encodes CDR1 LGHDT and CDR2 YNNKEL (reference sequence). The V end was cut by 8 bases, the J end by 4 bases, with 14 bases between. The CDR3 spans 14 residues.

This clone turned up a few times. The chain's CDR3 is CASSLTKNGYTF. The CDR3 DNA follows: TGTGCCAGCAGCCTAACGAAAAATGGCTACACCTTC. This sequence joins TRBV28 and TRBJ1-2, with D hard to call. In germline, CDR1 is MDHEN, CDR2 SYDVKM. V was cut by 6 bases and J by 6 bases, with 11 bases left in between. The CDR3 is made up of 12 amino acids.

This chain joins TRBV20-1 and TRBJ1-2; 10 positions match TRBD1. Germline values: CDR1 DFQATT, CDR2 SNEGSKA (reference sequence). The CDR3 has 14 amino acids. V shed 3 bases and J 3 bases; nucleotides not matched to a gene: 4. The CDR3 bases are TGCAGTGCTAGTGGGACAGGGGATGACTATGGCTACACCTTC. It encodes CSASGTGDDYGYTF.

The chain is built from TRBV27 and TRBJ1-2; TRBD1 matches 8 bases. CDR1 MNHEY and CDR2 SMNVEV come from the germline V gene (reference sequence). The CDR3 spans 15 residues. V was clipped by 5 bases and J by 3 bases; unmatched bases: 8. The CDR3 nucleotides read TGTGCCAGCAGTACCCGGGACAGGATCGACTATGGCTACACCTTC. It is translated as CASSTRDRIDYGYTF.

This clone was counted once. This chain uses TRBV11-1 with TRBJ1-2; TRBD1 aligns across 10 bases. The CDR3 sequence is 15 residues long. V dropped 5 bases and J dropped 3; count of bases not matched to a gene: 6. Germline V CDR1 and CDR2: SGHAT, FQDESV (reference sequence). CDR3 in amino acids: CASSPRQGAYYGYTF. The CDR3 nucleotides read TGTGCCAGCAGCCCACGACAGGGGGCCTACTATGGCTACACCTTC.

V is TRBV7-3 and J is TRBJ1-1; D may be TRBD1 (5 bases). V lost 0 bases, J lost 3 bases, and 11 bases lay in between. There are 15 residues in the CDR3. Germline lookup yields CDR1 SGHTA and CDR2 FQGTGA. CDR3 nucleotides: TGTGCCAGCAGCTTAACTCAGGGTGGATACACTGAAGCTTTCTTT. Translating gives CASSLTQGGYTEAFF. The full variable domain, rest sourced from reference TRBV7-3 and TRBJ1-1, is GAGVSQTPSNKVTEKGKYVELRCDPISGHTALYWYRQSLGQGPEFLIYFQGTGAADDSGLPNDRFFAVRPEGSVSTLKIQRTERGDSAVYLCASSLTQGGYTEAFFGQGTRLTVV.

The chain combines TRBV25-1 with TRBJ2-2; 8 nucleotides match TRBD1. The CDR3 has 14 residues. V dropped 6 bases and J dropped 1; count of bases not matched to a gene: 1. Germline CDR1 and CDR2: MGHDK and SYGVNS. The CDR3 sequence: CASRGTGNTGELFF. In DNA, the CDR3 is TGTGCCAGCAGGGGGACAGGGAACACCGGGGAGCTGTTTTTT.

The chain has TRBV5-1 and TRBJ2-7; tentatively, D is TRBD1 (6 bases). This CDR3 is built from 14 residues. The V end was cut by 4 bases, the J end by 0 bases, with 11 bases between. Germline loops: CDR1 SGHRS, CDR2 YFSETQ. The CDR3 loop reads CASSLDRSSYEQYF. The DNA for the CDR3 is TGCGCCAGCAGCCTCGACAGGTCCTCCTACGAGCAGTACTTC. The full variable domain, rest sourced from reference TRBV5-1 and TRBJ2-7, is KAGVTQTPRYLIKTRGQQVTLSCSPISGHRSVSWYQQTPGQGLQFLFEYFSETQRNKGNFPGRFSGRQFSNSRSEMNVSTLELGDSALYLCASSLDRSSYEQYFGPGTRLTVT.

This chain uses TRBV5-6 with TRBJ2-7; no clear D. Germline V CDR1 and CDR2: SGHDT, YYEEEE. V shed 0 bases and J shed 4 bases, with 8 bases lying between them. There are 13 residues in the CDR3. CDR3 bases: TGTGCCAGCAGCTTGGTCACCGGGTACGAGCAGTACTTC. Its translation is CASSLVTGYEQYF.